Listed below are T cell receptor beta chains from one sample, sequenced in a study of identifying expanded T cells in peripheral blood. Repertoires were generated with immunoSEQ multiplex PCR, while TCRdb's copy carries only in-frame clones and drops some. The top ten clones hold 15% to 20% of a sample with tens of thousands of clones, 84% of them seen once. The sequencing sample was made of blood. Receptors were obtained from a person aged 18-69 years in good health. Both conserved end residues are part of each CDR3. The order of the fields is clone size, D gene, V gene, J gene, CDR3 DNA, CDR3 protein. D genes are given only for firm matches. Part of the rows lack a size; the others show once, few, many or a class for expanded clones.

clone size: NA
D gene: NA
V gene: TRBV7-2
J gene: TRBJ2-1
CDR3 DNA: TGTGCCAGCAGCGGGAGGGGGCCCTACAATGAGCAGTTCTTC
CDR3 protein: CASSGRGPYNEQFF

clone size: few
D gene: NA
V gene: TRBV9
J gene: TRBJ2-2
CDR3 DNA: TGTGCCAGCAGCCGCCGTGGGGCCGGGGAGCTGTTTTTT
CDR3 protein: CASSRRGAGELFF

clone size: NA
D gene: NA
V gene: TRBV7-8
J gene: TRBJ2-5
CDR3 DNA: TGTGCCAGCAGCTTGGGGGACCAAGAGACCCAGTACTTC
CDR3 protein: CASSLGDQETQYF

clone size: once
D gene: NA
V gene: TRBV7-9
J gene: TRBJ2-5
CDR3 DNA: TGTGCCAGCAGCTTAGATGGCGCCAGAGAGACCCAGTACTTC
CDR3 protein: CASSLDGARETQYF

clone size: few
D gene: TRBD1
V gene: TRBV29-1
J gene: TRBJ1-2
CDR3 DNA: TGCAGCGTTGAAACCGGGACAGGGGGTGGCTACACCTTC
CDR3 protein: CSVETGTGGGYTF

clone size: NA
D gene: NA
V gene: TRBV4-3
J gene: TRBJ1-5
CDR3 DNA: TGCGCCAGCAGCCAAAGATGGGACAGCAATCAGCCCCAGCATTTT
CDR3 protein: CASSQRWDSNQPQHF

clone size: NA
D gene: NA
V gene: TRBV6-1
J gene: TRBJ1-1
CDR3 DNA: TGTGCCAGCAGTGAACAGATGGCCGGGACTGAAGCTTTCTTT
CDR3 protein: CASSEQMAGTEAFF

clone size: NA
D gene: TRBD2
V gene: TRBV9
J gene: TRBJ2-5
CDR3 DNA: TGTGCCAGCAGCGCCGGACTAGCGGGAGTGGGTCAAGAGACCCAGTACTTC
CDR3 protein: CASSAGLAGVGQETQYF

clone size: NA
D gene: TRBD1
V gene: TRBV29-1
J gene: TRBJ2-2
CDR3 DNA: TGCAGCGTTGGGGGACAGGGCTCGAACACCGGGGAGCTGTTTTTT
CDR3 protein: CSVGGQGSNTGELFF

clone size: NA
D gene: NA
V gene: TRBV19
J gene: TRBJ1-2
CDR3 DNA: TGTGCCAGTACCCCCTCCCGGGGAACCTACTATGGCTACACCTTC
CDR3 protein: CASTPSRGTYYGYTF

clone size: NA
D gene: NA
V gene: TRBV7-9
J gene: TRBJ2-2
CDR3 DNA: TGTGCCAGCAGCCCACCTCGGGAGACCGGGGAGCTGTTTTTT
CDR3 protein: CASSPPRETGELFF

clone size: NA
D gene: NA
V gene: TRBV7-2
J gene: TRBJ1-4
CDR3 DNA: TGTGCCAGCAGCTTAGCCAGGGGTCCCAATGAAAAACTGTTTTTT
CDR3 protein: CASSLARGPNEKLFF